The TCR beta chain described here comes from a study of T cell repertoires in cytomegalovirus infection (dated by TCRdb to about 2019). Some background on the complete study: Peptide stimulations targeted recently identified HLA-C-restricted CMV epitopes, whose presentation resists viral immunomodulation, together with well-studied HLA-B-restricted epitopes. Donor HLA type was relevant to the analysis, as public TCR beta signatures indicated carriage of CMV infection together with the matching HLA type.

Sequencing relied on an Illumina HiSeq 1500. TCRdb itself trimmed the public reads at Q25 with fastp, ran MiXCR and retained productive beta chains. Each entry merges the rows of one CDR3 protein and shows their most common DNA and genes. The sample includes some 350,000 distinct CDR3 sequences, with almost 30% observed a single time. The top ten constitute 15% to 25% of the sample. From V the trimming removes 0 bases and from J it removes 1 base, while the gene matches leave 5 bases of the junction unaccounted for. As encoded in the germline V gene, CDR1 is SGHVS while CDR2 is FQNEAQ. From its cysteine to its phenylalanine, the CDR3 spans 16 amino acids. The entry retains the CDR3 DNA only, 48 bases that are in frame from base 1. On the study overall, not on this receptor specifically: In both this cohort and an independent roughly 330-donor cohort, the cumulative frequency of public TCR beta family members distinguished carriers of CMV infection plus the relevant HLA type. The ex vivo response was dominated by HLA-C-restricted CMV-specific TCR beta clonotypes, which also provided the single most frequent clonotype in two of eight donors.

Comment on this clonotype: Its target antigen remains unknown. Base quality data are lacking; no much larger clone is found one base away.

Per the publication, the treatment or condition label means: in vitro stimulation with specific CMV peptide epitopes to enrich CMV-specific T cells. The rearranged segments are TRBV7-8 and TRBJ2-5; TRBD2 lines up with 7 middle nucleotides. The TCR originated in a human donor in good health (CMV status not recorded). Some clones in this sample may be carry-over from other donors' samples. Sequenced here: cultured PBMCs, sampled from culture after CMV antigen stimulation. This receptor has the CDR3 CASSLAPAGAQETQYF. The DNA sequence is as follows: TGTGCCAGCAGCTTAGCGCCTGCGGGAGCCCAAGAGACCCAGTACTTC.